Detailed here is one T cell receptor beta chain. Its antigen remains unidentified. The data are from a study of T cells in Graves' hyperthyroidism and ophthalmopathy. Study observations and caveats: Ophthalmopathy stood apart from stable hyperthyroidism in a 13 V-J model. Most expanded thyroid clonotypes above 0.001 recurred in blood.

TCR beta CDR3 regions were amplified from RNA transcripts. Initially, a first-round RT-PCR of the TCR CDR3 employed the HTBI primer set. Each CDR3 protein is one row after TCRdb ran MiXCR on the multiplex PCR reads. This sample carries approximately 400,000 distinct CDR3 sequences, about an eighth of them seen once, and the ten largest clones take 25% to 30%. There are 16 residues in the CDR3. Germline V gene sequence: CDR1 MGHDK, CDR2 SYGVNS. V was pared by 4 bases and J by 0 bases, with 7 bases of the junction left unmatched. Specimen: blood. The rearrangement joins TRBV25-1 to TRBJ2-3, with 7 bases lining up with TRBD1. The receptor was derived from a man aged 50 to 60 with Graves' ophthalmopathy. The CDR3 region is CASSVGQASSTDTQYF. The CDR3 coding sequence is TGTGCCAGCAGTGTCGGACAGGCGTCTAGCACAGATACGCAGTATTTT.